This entry lists 17 T cell receptor beta chains sequenced from one sample in a study of blood T cells in healthy people across ages (dated by TCRdb to 2015 to 2017). Library creation used 5' RACE. Instrument used: Illumina HiSeq 2500. The second PCR ran for roughly 7 to 12 cycles and used a J-beta primer mix along with a sample-barcoded 5' primer. TCRdb reprocessing: public reads trimmed at Q25 with fastp, clones called with MiXCR, in-frame beta chains kept. Entries that share a CDR3 protein sequence are merged under the most common genes and DNA. This sample holds a few hundred thousand distinct CDR3 sequences; roughly half were observed only once. Around 50% of the sample comes from the top ten. What was sequenced was blood. The source of these receptors is a man aged 55 to 69 in good health.

The sample holds a few counts of this clonotype. The chain recombines TRBV7-3 with TRBJ2-3; 8 positions match TRBD1. Unmatched junction bases numbered 3, after V lost 6 bases and J lost 1 base. Germline V gives CDR1 SGHTA, CDR2 FQGTGA. The CDR3 runs to 14 residues. The CDR3 here is CASSQDRGTDTQYF. Written as DNA, the CDR3 is TGTGCCAGCAGTCAGGACAGGGGCACAGATACGCAGTATTTT. Full variable domain (outside the CDR3, taken from reference TRBV7-3 and TRBJ2-3): GAGVSQTPSNKVTEKGKYVELRCDPISGHTALYWYRQSLGQGPEFLIYFQGTGAADDSGLPNDRFFAVRPEGSVSTLKIQRTERGDSAVYLCASSQDRGTDTQYFGPGTRLTVL.

The chain has TRBV12-3 or TRBV12-4 and TRBJ2-3; D may be TRBD2 (5 bases). CDR3 length: 16 residues. With 7 bases removed from V and 0 bases from J, the gap between germline ends came to 17 bases. The CDR3 loop reads CASTNGVATSTDTQYF. CDR3 nucleotides: TGTGCCAGCACCAATGGGGTAGCGACTAGCACAGATACGCAGTATTTT.

This clonotype was detected ten times or more. The chain combines TRBV7-2 with TRBJ2-7; D is uncertain. The CDR3 sequence is 14 residues long. Germline V CDR1 and CDR2: SGHTA, FQGNSA. V was trimmed by 5 bases and J by 0 bases, leaving 11 bases between them. The CDR3 nucleotides are TGTGCCAGCAGCCCCGGGCCTAGCTCCTACGAGCAGTACTTC. Translation gives CASSPGPSSYEQYF.

As concerns this clonotype: This sequence may be a read error, since a much larger clone differs from it by one base. The V call is TRBV12-3 or TRBV12-4, the J call TRBJ2-7; a weak D match, TRBD1 (5 bases). Trimming stripped 5 bases from V and 9 bases from J, with 11 bases between. The CDR3 runs 11 residues. CDR3 amino acids: CASSGAGWQYF. As DNA, the CDR3 is TGTGCCAGCAGTGGGGCAGGGTGGCAGTACTTC.

The chain has TRBV6-5 and TRBJ2-7, with D maybe TRBD2 (6 bases). Trimming removed 0 bases from V and 2 bases from J, with 11 bases in between. The CDR3 runs 15 residues. Germline V lookup: CDR1 MNHEY, CDR2 SVGAGI. The CDR3 DNA follows: TGTGCCAGCAGTTACTCGCGGGGAAAGACCTACGAGCAGTACTTC. It encodes CASSYSRGKTYEQYF.

V and J are TRBV20-1 and TRBJ2-6; D is unresolved. CDR1 DFQATT and CDR2 SNEGSKA come from the germline V gene (reference sequence). CDR3 length equals 13 residues. V was cut by 2 bases and J by 3 bases, with 5 bases left in between. CDR3 DNA: TGCAGTGCTAGATCAGGTGGGGCCAACGTCCTGACTTTC. It specifies CSARSGGANVLTF.

This sequence joins TRBV6-1 and TRBJ2-1; 7 nucleotides align to TRBD2. The CDR3 contains 18 residues. The germline V gene has CDR1 MNHNS and CDR2 SASEGT. The ends lost 1 base at V and 3 bases at J; junction bases unmatched: 12. CDR3 protein: CASSEVTSLTSVYNEQFF. CDR3 coding DNA: TGTGCCAGCAGTGAAGTAACGAGCCTCACTAGCGTCTACAATGAGCAGTTCTTC.

The chain uses TRBV5-1 and TRBJ2-5, with a tentative D call TRBD2 (5 bases). The CDR3 contains 14 residues. CDR1 and CDR2 from the germline V gene are SGHRS and YFSETQ. V was shortened by 4 bases and J by 0 bases, with 10 bases between the two germline ends. Here the CDR3 reads CASSKDLYQETQYF. DNA of the CDR3: TGCGCCAGCAGCAAGGACTTATACCAAGAGACCCAGTACTTC.

This clonotype appeared a few times. The chain's CDR3 is CASSFRGQSDTQYF. The CDR3 region has the DNA TGTGCCAGCAGCTTCAGGGGACAGAGCGATACGCAGTATTTT. V gene TRBV11-3 combines with J gene TRBJ2-3; 7 bases are a match to TRBD1. CDR1 and CDR2 (germline): SGHNT, YENEEA. The CDR3 contains 14 residues. V trimming: 3 bases; J trimming: 6 bases; junction bases outside the gene matches: 6.

V usage is TRBV20-1 and J usage is TRBJ2-5; a possible D gene is TRBD2 (5 bases). Trimming left V 4 bases short and J 11 bases short, with 17 bases between. In germline, CDR1 is DFQATT, CDR2 SNEGSKA (reference sequence). This CDR3 comprises 12 residues. DNA for the CDR3: TGCAGTGCTACCCTGACCGGGAATGAGCAGTACTTC. This gives the protein CSATLTGNEQYF.

V usage is TRBV20-1 and J usage is TRBJ2-7, with D perhaps matching TRBD2 (6 bases). Germline lookup yields CDR1 DFQATT and CDR2 SNEGSKA (reference sequence). V lost 6 bases, J lost 4 bases, and 13 bases lay in between. The CDR3 sequence is 12 residues long. In DNA form, the CDR3 reads TGCAGTGCCCAGGGACTGCAGTACGAGCAGTACTTC. This sequence encodes CSAQGLQYEQYF.

The chain recombines TRBV28 with TRBJ1-2; 9 nucleotides agree with TRBD1. The CDR3 covers 13 residues. Germline trimming cut 7 bases from V and 8 bases from J; bases unmatched to any gene: 8. CDR1 and CDR2 from the germline V gene are MDHEN and SYDVKM. The CDR3 is CASTLTGGGGYTF. In DNA, the CDR3 is TGTGCCAGCACCCTGACAGGGGGAGGCGGCTACACCTTC.

V usage is TRBV9 and J usage is TRBJ2-1, with D tentatively TRBD1 or TRBD2 (5 bases each). The germline V gene has CDR1 SGDLS and CDR2 YYNGEE. The CDR3 totals 15 residues. V dropped 4 bases and J dropped 9 bases, with 20 bases sitting between them. CDR3 DNA: TGTGCCAGCAGCCCTCAAACGAGGGTGCAGGGTGAGCAGTTCTTC. Its protein is CASSPQTRVQGEQFF.

This chain links TRBV6-2 or TRBV6-3 with TRBJ2-7; no firm D call. With 6 bases removed from V and 3 bases from J, the gap between germline ends came to 12 bases. This CDR3 contains 13 residues. Germline loops: CDR1 MNHEY, CDR2 SVGEGT. The CDR3 spells CASSRHLGYEQYF. DNA for the CDR3: TGTGCCAGCAGCCGACATCTAGGCTACGAGCAGTACTTC.

This clonotype was seen just once. This chain uses TRBV7-9 with TRBJ2-5; TRBD1 matches 8 bases. With V trimmed by 3 bases and J by 1 base, 7 bases remained unmatched. CDR3 length equals 16 residues. In germline, CDR1 is SEHNR, CDR2 FQNEAQ (reference sequence). CDR3: CASSLGQATSQETQYF. CDR3 nucleotide sequence: TGTGCCAGCAGCTTGGGACAGGCGACAAGCCAAGAGACCCAGTACTTC.

The V and J genes are TRBV27 and TRBJ1-4, with D unresolved. The CDR3 runs to 15 residues. V dropped 2 bases and J dropped 0 bases, with 7 bases sitting between them. The V gene's germline CDR1 is MNHEY and CDR2 SMNVEV (reference sequence). The CDR3 region has the DNA TGTGCCAGCAGTTTACGGAGCTCAACTAATGAAAAACTGTTTTTT. Its protein product is CASSLRSSTNEKLFF. The variable domain in full, completed from reference TRBV27 and TRBJ1-4, reads EAQVTQNPRYLITVTGKKLTVTCSQNMNHEYMSWYRQDPGLGLRQIYYSMNVEVTDKGDVPEGYKVSRKEKRNFPLILESPSPNQTSLYFCASSLRSSTNEKLFFGSGTQLSVL.

The genes are TRBV20-1 and TRBJ2-1, with 12 bases matching TRBD2. With 5 bases clipped from V and 4 bases from J, the junction kept 6 bases outside the gene matches. CDR3 length: 15 amino acids. The germline V gene encodes CDR1 DFQATT and CDR2 SNEGSKA (reference sequence). This CDR3 reads CSAQTSGGSYNEQFF. The CDR3 DNA reads TGCAGTGCTCAAACTAGCGGGGGGTCGTACAATGAGCAGTTCTTC.